The 23 T cell receptor beta chains presented below share a single source sample, sequenced in a study of blood T cell repertoires in COVID-19 (dated by TCRdb to 2018 to 2020). Libraries were made using the immunoSEQ multiplex PCR assay. The clones in this table, taken by TCRdb from immuneACCESS, are in-frame only. Not every clone is retained; where verified, under half of the shortfall comes from an unresolved V gene, and the cause of the rest is unknown. Recorded for this sample are 300,000 to 350,000 clones; approximately 90% of them occurred a single time. The ten biggest clones cover roughly 7.3% of the sample. Material for sequencing was peripheral blood. The receptors originated from a woman in her thirties with COVID-19, enrolled during active disease.

CDR3 sequence reads: CAWSVQSAAPEAFF. CDR3 sequence (DNA): TGTGCCTGGAGTGTACAGTCGGCCGCCCCTGAAGCTTTCTTT. The gene calls are TRBV30 and TRBJ1-1; D remains unclear. Trimming pared 0 bases from V and 6 bases from J, leaving 14 bases between. The CDR3 sequence is 14 residues long. Per the germline V gene, CDR1 is GTSNPN and CDR2 is SVGIG (reference sequence). Full variable domain (rest looked up from reference TRBV30 and TRBJ1-1): SQTIHQWPATLVQPVGSPLSLECTVEGTSNPNLYWYRQAAGRGLQLLFYSVGIGQISSEVPQNLSASRPQDRQFILSSKKLLLSDSGFYLCAWSVQSAAPEAFFGQGTRLTVV.

This clone has just one count. This chain uses TRBV9 with TRBJ2-1; 10 nucleotides line up with TRBD2. Germline CDR1 SGDLS, CDR2 YYNGEE. V dropped 6 bases and J dropped 5; count of bases not matched to a gene: 20. This CDR3 is 19 amino acids long. The CDR3 region has the DNA TGTGCCAGCATGAAGAGGGACACCCGGACTAGCGGTTCTGACAATGAGCAGTTCTTC. It is translated as CASMKRDTRTSGSDNEQFF.

This chain uses TRBV11-2 with TRBJ2-7, with 7 nucleotides matching TRBD1. The CDR3 sequence is 13 residues long. J lost 1 base, V lost 10 bases, and 7 bases had no gene match. Germline V CDR1 and CDR2: SGHAT, FQNNGV. For the CDR3, the DNA is TGTGCCACCAACAGGGGCTCATCCTACGAGCAGTACTTC. It specifies CATNRGSSYEQYF.

The V and J genes are TRBV9 and TRBJ1-2, with 7 bases identical to TRBD1. From germline, CDR1 is SGDLS and CDR2 YYNGEE. There are 13 residues in the CDR3. V lost 3 bases and J lost 4; bases outside the gene matches: 3. For the CDR3, the DNA is TGTGCCAGCAGCGCTACAGGGGTCTATGGCTACACCTTC. This gives the protein CASSATGVYGYTF.

The CDR3 region has the DNA TGTGCCAGCAGGGGGGGTCCCAGCGGAACCGGGGAGCTGTTTTTT. Its protein is CASRGGPSGTGELFF. The chain has TRBV6-6 and TRBJ2-2; the D gene is possibly TRBD2 (6 bases). CDR1 is MNHNY, CDR2 SVGAGI, per germline (reference sequence). The CDR3 spans 15 residues. Trimming pared 6 bases from V and 5 bases from J, leaving 16 bases between.

The V and J genes are TRBV2 and TRBJ2-2; D is possibly TRBD1 (6 bases). Germline CDR1 reads SNHLY; CDR2 reads FYNNEI. The CDR3 is 14 residues long. V was clipped by 6 bases and J by 6 bases, with 14 bases between them. As DNA, the CDR3 is TGTGCCAGCAGGAACAGGGATGTCGCCGGGGAGCTGTTTTTT. This gives the protein CASRNRDVAGELFF.

The chain couples TRBV28 to TRBJ2-7, with TRBD2 matching 10 bases. The junction had 4 bases not matched to a gene; V was cut back by 6 bases and J by 2 bases. In germline, CDR1 is MDHEN, CDR2 SYDVKM. This CDR3 region has 14 residues. The CDR3 is CASRGTSEAYEQYF. The DNA of the CDR3 is TGTGCCAGCAGGGGGACTAGCGAGGCCTACGAGCAGTACTTC.

This clone came up once. This chain joins TRBV10-2 and TRBJ1-1; TRBD1 matches at 9 bases. Germline V gene sequence: CDR1 WSHSY, CDR2 SAAADI. V lost 3 bases to trimming and J lost 0 bases; unmatched junction nucleotides: 8. The CDR3 is 17 residues long. CDR3 region: CASSEWDRAKMNTEAFF. CDR3 nucleotide sequence: TGCGCCAGCAGTGAATGGGACAGGGCGAAGATGAACACTGAAGCTTTCTTT.

The rearrangement joins TRBV2 to TRBJ2-1; tentative D call: TRBD2 (7 bases). The CDR3 runs to 14 residues. Per the germline V gene, CDR1 is SNHLY and CDR2 is FYNNEI. Trimming left V 9 bases short and J 2 bases short, with 14 bases between. CDR3 sequence (DNA): TGTGCCAGAGGGAGGGGGAGGGCCTACAATGAGCAGTTCTTC. It translates to CARGRGRAYNEQFF.

The chain joins TRBV6-5 to TRBJ1-5; D possibly corresponds to TRBD1 (6 bases). This CDR3 comprises 14 residues. Germline V gene sequence: CDR1 MNHEY, CDR2 SVGAGI. V lost 9 bases to trimming and J lost 4 bases, with 16 bases between them. The CDR3 protein is CASGRGRGNQPQHF. The CDR3 DNA reads TGTGCCAGTGGGAGGGGGAGAGGGAATCAGCCCCAGCATTTT.

The rearrangement links TRBV2 to TRBJ1-1; the match to TRBD1 covers 11 bases. Germline V CDR1 and CDR2: SNHLY, FYNNEI. The CDR3 consists of 14 residues. V was pared by 6 bases and J by 4 bases, with 4 bases of the junction left unmatched. Written as DNA, the CDR3 is TGTGCCAGCAGCGGACAGGGGGCAAGCACTGAAGCTTTCTTT. Residues: CASSGQGASTEAFF.

The chain combines TRBV7-2 with TRBJ2-7, with TRBD2 identical over 13 bases. Per the germline V gene, CDR1 is SGHTA and CDR2 is FQGNSA. Germline trimming cut 5 bases from V and 2 bases from J; bases unmatched to any gene: 3. This CDR3 region has 15 residues. CDR3 nucleotides: TGTGCCAGCAGCCTGGGACTAGCGGGAACCTACGAGCAGTACTTC. Protein: CASSLGLAGTYEQYF.

The chain links TRBV27 to TRBJ1-6; D remains ambiguous. The V end lost 8 bases, the J end lost 4 bases, and 6 bases lay between the germline ends. Germline CDR1 and CDR2: MNHEY and SMNVEV (reference sequence). The CDR3 runs 12 residues. Here the CDR3 reads CASARYNSPLHF. CDR3 coding DNA: TGTGCCAGCGCTAGGTATAATTCACCCCTCCACTTT.

In the case of this clone: Other DNA sequences in the same sample also yield this CDR3. The V and J genes are TRBV2 and TRBJ2-5, with TRBD1 matching 7 bases. In germline, CDR1 is SNHLY, CDR2 FYNNEI. V lost 6 bases, J lost 4 bases, and 2 bases stayed unmatched. This CDR3 spans 12 amino acids. Written as DNA, the CDR3 is TGTGCCAGCAGCAGACAGGGAGAGACCCAGTACTTC. This sequence encodes CASSRQGETQYF.

The V gene is TRBV28, the J gene TRBJ1-4, with a weak D call TRBD1 (5 bases). The CDR3 totals 13 residues. Trimming pared 6 bases from V and 8 bases from J, leaving 13 bases between. From germline, CDR1 is MDHEN and CDR2 SYDVKM. This CDR3 is CASRDGAREKLFF. Here the CDR3 DNA reads TGTGCCAGCAGGGATGGGGCCCGGGAAAAACTGTTTTTT. Looking up the rest from reference TRBV28 and TRBJ1-4 gives the full variable domain: DVKVTQSSRYLVKRTGEKVFLECVQDMDHENMFWYRQDPGLGLRLIYFSYDVKMKEKGDIPEGYSVSREKKERFSLILESASTNQTSMYLCASRDGAREKLFFGSGTQLSVL.

The chain joins TRBV24-1 to TRBJ1-2; 9 bases are shared with TRBD1. J lost 5 bases, V lost 2 bases, and 8 bases had no gene match. CDR3 length equals 16 residues. The germline V gene has CDR1 KGHDR and CDR2 SFDVKD. The CDR3 DNA is TGTGCCACCAGTGATTCCCGGGACAGGGTCCGGTATGGCTACACCTTC. Translated: CATSDSRDRVRYGYTF.

The chain recombines TRBV27 with TRBJ1-5; 7 bases map to TRBD1. Germline trimming cut 7 bases from V and 1 base from J; bases unmatched to any gene: 13. Germline values: CDR1 MNHEY, CDR2 SMNVEV (reference sequence). The CDR3 runs to 17 residues. CDR3 in DNA: TGTGCCAGCAACCTCAACAGGGGAAATTGGAGCAATCAGCCCCAGCATTTT. It yields the protein CASNLNRGNWSNQPQHF.

This sequence joins TRBV6-5 and TRBJ2-2, with no clear D. The V end lost 8 bases, the J end lost 5 bases, and 12 bases lay between the germline ends. Germline values: CDR1 MNHEY, CDR2 SVGAGI. CDR3 length equals 13 residues. The CDR3: CASRPRGTGELFF. CDR3 sequence (DNA): TGTGCCAGCCGGCCGCGAGGTACCGGGGAGCTGTTTTTT.

The rearrangement joins TRBV28 to TRBJ2-7, with 10 positions matching TRBD1. The CDR3 loop spans 14 amino acids. CDR1 is MDHEN, CDR2 SYDVKM, per germline. V shed 5 bases, J shed 2 bases, and the junction held 3 bases outside the gene matches. The CDR3 DNA sequence: TGTGCCAGCAGTGCCGGGACAGGGGCCTACGAGCAGTACTTC. Amino acid sequence: CASSAGTGAYEQYF.

The V call is TRBV4-1, the J call TRBJ2-3, with D tentatively TRBD1 (5 bases). This CDR3 has 13 residues. The V end lost 2 bases, the J end lost 5 bases, and 8 bases lay between the germline ends. Germline V gene lookup returns CDR1 MGHRA and CDR2 YSYEKL. CDR3 protein: CASSQQGIDTQYF. CDR3 nucleotides: TGCGCCAGCAGCCAACAGGGAATAGATACGCAGTATTTT.

The chain recombines TRBV19 with TRBJ2-5; D is ambiguous. V was shortened by 5 bases and J by 0 bases, with 10 bases between the two germline ends. CDR1 LNHDA and CDR2 SQIVND come from the germline V gene (reference sequence). This CDR3 is built from 14 residues. CDR3 protein: CASSPRLDQETQYF. Written as DNA, the CDR3 is TGTGCCAGTAGTCCCCGACTGGACCAAGAGACCCAGTACTTC.

This clone was recorded once. The rearrangement joins TRBV21-1 to TRBJ1-1; the table assigns TRBD1, which was not confirmed against the DNA. TRBV21-1 is marked as a pseudogene. The CDR3 contains 17 residues. The CDR3: CASSRSLDRVENTEAFF. The CDR3 DNA is TGTGCCAGCAGCAGGAGTCTGGACAGGGTGGAGAACACTGAAGCTTTCTTT.

The chain combines TRBV28 with TRBJ1-1; the D gene is possibly TRBD1 (5 bases). The CDR3 contains 14 residues. The germline V gene encodes CDR1 MDHEN and CDR2 SYDVKM. V was pared by 8 bases and J by 9 bases, with 22 bases between. The CDR3 sequence is CASGYRRMGGKAFF. In nucleotides, the CDR3 is TGTGCCAGCGGATATAGAAGGATGGGGGGAAAAGCTTTCTTT.